The rows below give T cell receptor beta chains drawn from one sample of a study of shared clonotypes between healthy human individuals. The repertoire was sequenced with immunoSEQ multiplex PCR; TCRdb's copy has only in-frame clones and lacks some. The repertoire holds some 2,500,000 clones, with 93% as singletons. Sample: naive CD4+ T cells from PBMCs. Receptors originate from a man younger than 35 in good health. Some clones in this sample may be carry-over from other donors' samples. The CDR3 runs from the conserved cysteine through the conserved F or W. A D gene is named only where the DNA matches it firmly. Size values are once, few and many counts, or a class for expanded clones, and some rows have none.

d_call: TRBD2; j_call: TRBJ2-1; clone_size: NA; v_call: TRBV5-1; cdr3_nt: TGCGCCAGCAGCTTAATGACTAGCGGAACTGACAATGAGCAGTTCTTC; cdr3_aa: CASSLMTSGTDNEQFF
d_call: NA; j_call: TRBJ1-1; clone_size: once; v_call: TRBV5-1; cdr3_nt: TGCGCCAGCAGCTTCTCCGCGGGACTAAACACTGAAGCTTTCTTT; cdr3_aa: CASSFSAGLNTEAFF
d_call: NA; j_call: TRBJ2-7; clone_size: NA; v_call: TRBV19; cdr3_nt: TGTGCCAGTAGTATAGCGGGCCCTAGCTACGAGCAGTACTTC; cdr3_aa: CASSIAGPSYEQYF
d_call: NA; j_call: TRBJ2-1; clone_size: once; v_call: TRBV6-6; cdr3_nt: TGTGCCAGCAGTCAAGACAGGAGCTCCTACAATGAGCAGTTCTTC; cdr3_aa: CASSQDRSSYNEQFF
d_call: NA; j_call: TRBJ1-2; clone_size: NA; v_call: TRBV21-1; cdr3_nt: TGTGCCAGCAGCTTCCACAAACCCCAACAGGGTCGAGGCTACACCTTC; cdr3_aa: CASSFHKPQQGRGYTF
d_call: NA; j_call: TRBJ1-5; clone_size: few; v_call: TRBV29-1; cdr3_nt: TGCAGCGTTGGGTGGGGCGATCAGCCCCAGCATTTT; cdr3_aa: CSVGWGDQPQHF
d_call: TRBD1; j_call: TRBJ2-7; clone_size: NA; v_call: TRBV28; cdr3_nt: TGTGCCAGCAGGAGACCGGGACAGGGACCCTACGAGCAGTACTTC; cdr3_aa: CASRRPGQGPYEQYF
d_call: TRBD1; j_call: TRBJ2-2; clone_size: NA; v_call: TRBV30; cdr3_nt: TGTGCCTGGAGACGACAGGGGCCCGGGGAGCTGTTTTTT; cdr3_aa: CAWRRQGPGELFF
d_call: NA; j_call: TRBJ1-4; clone_size: NA; v_call: TRBV5-1; cdr3_nt: TGCGCCAGCAGCTTGGTGGGCAATAATGAAAAACTGTTTTTT; cdr3_aa: CASSLVGNNEKLFF
d_call: NA; j_call: TRBJ2-2; clone_size: NA; v_call: TRBV19; cdr3_nt: TGTGCCAGTAGTATTGCGGTTAACACCGGGGAGCTGTTTTTT; cdr3_aa: CASSIAVNTGELFF
d_call: NA; j_call: TRBJ2-1; clone_size: NA; v_call: TRBV19; cdr3_nt: TGTGCCAGTAGTATGACTACCTACAATGAGCAGTTCTTC; cdr3_aa: CASSMTTYNEQFF
d_call: NA; j_call: TRBJ1-1; clone_size: NA; v_call: TRBV28; cdr3_nt: TGTGCCAGCAGGGGTTTGAACACTGAAGCTTTCTTT; cdr3_aa: CASRGLNTEAFF
d_call: NA; j_call: TRBJ1-5; clone_size: few; v_call: TRBV9; cdr3_nt: TGTGCCAGCAGCAGGGGGAGCAATCAGCCCCAGCATTTT; cdr3_aa: CASSRGSNQPQHF
d_call: TRBD1; j_call: TRBJ1-5; clone_size: NA; v_call: TRBV2; cdr3_nt: TGTGCCAGCAGTGAATCTCGGACAGGGATGGGGCCCCAGCATTTT; cdr3_aa: CASSESRTGMGPQHF
d_call: NA; j_call: TRBJ1-1; clone_size: NA; v_call: TRBV5-1; cdr3_nt: TGCGCCAGCAGCAAACAAGTACTGAACACTGAAGCTTTCTTT; cdr3_aa: CASSKQVLNTEAFF
d_call: NA; j_call: TRBJ1-4; clone_size: NA; v_call: TRBV6-6; cdr3_nt: TGTGCCAGCACCTCGCAGGGTTTAAATGAAAAACTGTTTTTT; cdr3_aa: CASTSQGLNEKLFF
d_call: NA; j_call: TRBJ2-2; clone_size: NA; v_call: TRBV6-4; cdr3_nt: TGTGCCAGCAGTTCCACAGGAGGCACTGCGAACACCGGGGAGCTGTTTTTT; cdr3_aa: CASSSTGGTANTGELFF
d_call: TRBD1; j_call: TRBJ2-7; clone_size: NA; v_call: TRBV30; cdr3_nt: TGTGCCTGGAAAAGAAACAGGGGGCCCTACGAGCAGTACTTC; cdr3_aa: CAWKRNRGPYEQYF
d_call: NA; j_call: TRBJ1-2; clone_size: NA; v_call: TRBV19; cdr3_nt: TGTGCCAGCAGCAGAGGGGACACTTATGGCTACACCTTC; cdr3_aa: CASSRGDTYGYTF
d_call: TRBD2; j_call: TRBJ2-7; clone_size: once; v_call: TRBV10-1; cdr3_nt: TGCGCCAGCAGTGAGACCGGGACTACATCATACTACGAGCAGTACTTC; cdr3_aa: CASSETGTTSYYEQYF
d_call: NA; j_call: TRBJ2-7; clone_size: NA; v_call: TRBV19; cdr3_nt: TGTGCCAGTAGTAGGAGGGACGGGGAGTACGAGCAGTACTTC; cdr3_aa: CASSRRDGEYEQYF
d_call: NA; j_call: TRBJ1-2; clone_size: NA; v_call: TRBV5-6; cdr3_nt: TGTGCCAGCAGCTCACCGAACTATGGCTACACCTTC; cdr3_aa: CASSSPNYGYTF
d_call: TRBD1; j_call: TRBJ2-6; clone_size: NA; v_call: TRBV19; cdr3_nt: TGTGCCAAGGACAGGGGGCTCTCTGGGGCCAACGTCCTGACTTTC; cdr3_aa: CAKDRGLSGANVLTF
d_call: NA; j_call: TRBJ2-2; clone_size: NA; v_call: TRBV9; cdr3_nt: TGTGCCAGCAGCGCAGGGGTAAACACCGGGGAGCTGTTTTTT; cdr3_aa: CASSAGVNTGELFF
d_call: TRBD1; j_call: TRBJ1-2; clone_size: NA; v_call: TRBV7-8; cdr3_nt: TGTGCCAGCAGTCGGCGAGGCGAGACCGGGACAGGCGATGGCTACACCTTC; cdr3_aa: CASSRRGETGTGDGYTF
d_call: NA; j_call: TRBJ2-1; clone_size: NA; v_call: TRBV27; cdr3_nt: TGTGCCAGCAGTTTAGTGCTACGCGGTGAGCAGTTCTTC; cdr3_aa: CASSLVLRGEQFF
d_call: TRBD1; j_call: TRBJ2-2; clone_size: once; v_call: TRBV29-1; cdr3_nt: TGCAGCGTCGGGACAGATAATACCGACACCGGGGAGCTGTTTTTT; cdr3_aa: CSVGTDNTDTGELFF
d_call: NA; j_call: TRBJ1-1; clone_size: NA; v_call: TRBV7-2; cdr3_nt: TGTGCCAGCAGCTTCGTACAGGGCAAGACTGAAGCTTTCTTT; cdr3_aa: CASSFVQGKTEAFF
d_call: NA; j_call: TRBJ2-3; clone_size: NA; v_call: TRBV6-1; cdr3_nt: TGTGCCAGCTCTACTTCGAGCGGCGCAGATACGCAGTATTTT; cdr3_aa: CASSTSSGADTQYF
d_call: NA; j_call: TRBJ2-5; clone_size: once; v_call: TRBV19; cdr3_nt: TGTGCCAGTAGTATTTGGGGACGAACCCAAGAGACCCAGTACTTC; cdr3_aa: CASSIWGRTQETQYF
d_call: NA; j_call: TRBJ1-5; clone_size: NA; v_call: TRBV5-8; cdr3_nt: TGTGCCAGCAGCTTGTGGGGGGCCGGGGGTCTAAGCAATCAGCCCCAGCATTTT; cdr3_aa: CASSLWGAGGLSNQPQHF
d_call: NA; j_call: TRBJ2-1; clone_size: NA; v_call: TRBV9; cdr3_nt: TGTGCCAGCAGCGTATCTAGCTTCGCCTACAATGAGCAGTTCTTC; cdr3_aa: CASSVSSFAYNEQFF
d_call: TRBD1; j_call: TRBJ2-3; clone_size: NA; v_call: TRBV10-2; cdr3_nt: TGCGCCAGCAGTCGGGCCCCAGGGGGAGTTAGCACAGATACGCAGTATTTT; cdr3_aa: CASSRAPGGVSTDTQYF
d_call: NA; j_call: TRBJ1-2; clone_size: NA; v_call: TRBV18; cdr3_nt: TGTGCCAGCTCACAACGATTGGATCGGGGCTACACCTTC; cdr3_aa: CASSQRLDRGYTF
d_call: NA; j_call: TRBJ1-5; clone_size: NA; v_call: TRBV6-4; cdr3_nt: TGTGCCAGCAGTGACTCATTTGAAAGGGGAGAACGGACGGTTCAGCCCCAGCATTTT; cdr3_aa: CASSDSFERGERTVQPQHF
d_call: NA; j_call: TRBJ2-7; clone_size: NA; v_call: TRBV21-1; cdr3_nt: TGTGCCAGCAGCATGGGACTAGCTACCCACGAGCAGTACTTC; cdr3_aa: CASSMGLATHEQYF
d_call: NA; j_call: TRBJ1-1; clone_size: NA; v_call: TRBV6-5; cdr3_nt: TGTGCCAGCAGTTACCGGAGAACCGCTATGAACACTGAAGCTTTCTTT; cdr3_aa: CASSYRRTAMNTEAFF
d_call: TRBD2; j_call: TRBJ2-3; clone_size: NA; v_call: TRBV9; cdr3_nt: TGTGCCAGCAGCGTAACGGCCAGCGGGAGGGCCGGTGATACGCAGTATTTT; cdr3_aa: CASSVTASGRAGDTQYF
d_call: NA; j_call: TRBJ1-2; clone_size: NA; v_call: TRBV6-5; cdr3_nt: TGTGCCAGCAGGGTGACAGTCAACTATGGCTACACCTTC; cdr3_aa: CASRVTVNYGYTF
d_call: NA; j_call: TRBJ2-5; clone_size: NA; v_call: TRBV7-2; cdr3_nt: TGTGCCAGCAGCCCCATAGGCCAAGAGACCCAGTACTTC; cdr3_aa: CASSPIGQETQYF
d_call: NA; j_call: TRBJ2-7; clone_size: NA; v_call: TRBV7-7; cdr3_nt: TGTGCCAGCAGTCGCGACTGGGGGGACTCCTACGAGCAGTACTTC; cdr3_aa: CASSRDWGDSYEQYF
d_call: NA; j_call: TRBJ2-3; clone_size: NA; v_call: TRBV2; cdr3_nt: TGTGCCAGCAATCGTCGAAGAACAGGGAGATCAGCAGATACGCAGTATTTT; cdr3_aa: CASNRRRTGRSADTQYF
d_call: NA; j_call: TRBJ1-2; clone_size: NA; v_call: TRBV7-2; cdr3_nt: TGTGCCAGCAGCTTAGTCCCACAAGCTAACTATGGCTACACCTTC; cdr3_aa: CASSLVPQANYGYTF
d_call: TRBD2; j_call: TRBJ2-3; clone_size: once; v_call: TRBV15; cdr3_nt: TGTGCCACCAGCAGAGGCGGGAGAGATACGCAGTATTTT; cdr3_aa: CATSRGGRDTQYF
d_call: TRBD1; j_call: TRBJ2-3; clone_size: NA; v_call: TRBV2; cdr3_nt: TGTGCCAGCAGGGTCGAAGGACAGGGGTATGCTAGCACAGATACGCAGTATTTT; cdr3_aa: CASRVEGQGYASTDTQYF
d_call: TRBD2; j_call: TRBJ2-7; clone_size: NA; v_call: TRBV7-9; cdr3_nt: TGTGCCAGCAGGTCAACCGGGACTACCTACGAGCAGTACTTC; cdr3_aa: CASRSTGTTYEQYF
d_call: NA; j_call: TRBJ1-1; clone_size: once; v_call: TRBV7-3; cdr3_nt: TGTGCCAGCAGCCCACCGGGGGCCCAGAACACTGAAGCTTTCTTT; cdr3_aa: CASSPPGAQNTEAFF
d_call: NA; j_call: TRBJ2-7; clone_size: NA; v_call: TRBV5-4; cdr3_nt: TGTGCCAGCAGCTTGGTCGGGCAGGGGGGCCACGAGCAGTACTTC; cdr3_aa: CASSLVGQGGHEQYF
d_call: NA; j_call: TRBJ2-1; clone_size: NA; v_call: TRBV7-3; cdr3_nt: TGTGCCAGCAGCTTAGACTCCCTCTCCTACAATGAGCAGTTCTTC; cdr3_aa: CASSLDSLSYNEQFF
d_call: TRBD1; j_call: TRBJ1-5; clone_size: NA; v_call: TRBV6-1; cdr3_nt: TGTGCCAGCAGTGCCGAGACAGGGTTTGGCAATCAGCCCCAGCATTTT; cdr3_aa: CASSAETGFGNQPQHF
d_call: NA; j_call: TRBJ1-3; clone_size: few; v_call: TRBV28; cdr3_nt: TGTGCCAGCAGCTCAGGGGCTGGAAACACCATATATTTT; cdr3_aa: CASSSGAGNTIYF
d_call: TRBD1; j_call: TRBJ2-2; clone_size: NA; v_call: TRBV28; cdr3_nt: TGTGCCAGCAGTTTTAGAGGGGGCCGCAGTTATAACACCGGGGAGCTGTTTTTT; cdr3_aa: CASSFRGGRSYNTGELFF
d_call: NA; j_call: TRBJ1-3; clone_size: once; v_call: TRBV5-1; cdr3_nt: TGCGCCAGCAGAGAGGGAACCTCTGGAAACACCATATATTTT; cdr3_aa: CASREGTSGNTIYF
d_call: NA; j_call: TRBJ1-2; clone_size: once; v_call: TRBV11-2; cdr3_nt: TGTGCCAGCAGCTTAGACAGTTTTAACTATGGCTACACCTTC; cdr3_aa: CASSLDSFNYGYTF
d_call: TRBD2; j_call: TRBJ2-7; clone_size: NA; v_call: TRBV10-3; cdr3_nt: TGTGCCATCAGTGAGTCGGGGGGGATAGGGTACGAGCAGTACTTC; cdr3_aa: CAISESGGIGYEQYF
d_call: TRBD1; j_call: TRBJ1-2; clone_size: NA; v_call: TRBV4-1; cdr3_nt: TGCGCCAGCAGCCAGCCCGGGACAGGGGTTAGTCATGGCTACACCTTC; cdr3_aa: CASSQPGTGVSHGYTF
d_call: NA; j_call: TRBJ1-1; clone_size: NA; v_call: TRBV5-4; cdr3_nt: TGTGCCAGCAGCGTGAAACAGGGCTTGACCACTGAAGCTTTCTTT; cdr3_aa: CASSVKQGLTTEAFF